The present entry profiles one T cell receptor (beta chain) with its context. The data were taken from a study of blood T cell repertoires in COVID-19. V lost 6 bases and J lost 2, with 13 bases in between. The CDR3 spans 13 residues. Germline assignment: CDR1 SQVTM and CDR2 ANQGSEA. The data were produced by immunoSEQ multiplex PCR, yet TCRdb's version contains in-frame clones alone and is incomplete. The data hold around 67,000 clones, with 80% to 90% observed a single time. The chain links TRBV29-1 to TRBJ1-1; D is possibly TRBD1 (6 bases). Sequenced material: peripheral blood. The origin of this receptor is a woman of 80 years or more with active or convalescent COVID-19. The CDR3, as DNA: TGCAGCGTGGGGAGGGACACCAACACTGAAGCTTTCTTT. Translated, it gives CSVGRDTNTEAFF.